The following is a T cell receptor beta chain sequence with its context. The record originates from a study of shared clonotypes between healthy human individuals. Naive-designated CD8 cells lacked CD45RO, were positively enriched for CCR7, and omitted terminally differentiated effector memory CD45RA+ cells. The table came from immunoSEQ multiplex PCR; TCRdb's copy has only in-frame clones and leaves some out. The sample lists hundreds of thousands of clones, roughly 98% occurring once. Trimming cost V 4 bases and J 2 bases, with 10 bases left between them. This CDR3 spans 14 amino acids. Germline CDR1 reads SGHDT; CDR2 reads YYEEEE.

Sample: naive CD8+ T cells sorted from blood. The chain carries TRBV5-6 and TRBJ1-5, with TRBD1 as a possible D gene (5 bases). This clonotype was obtained from a man aged 25 to 40 in good health. The CDR3 DNA follows: TGTGCCAGCAGCATCGGGGGTGGCAATCAGCCCCAGCATTTT. Translating it yields CASSIGGGNQPQHF.